The sequence of this T cell receptor (beta chain) was determined in a study of preoperative IRX-2 immunotherapy in early breast cancer. Treatment of the sample: preoperative locoregional IRX-2 cytokine immunotherapy. Preoperative locoregional IRX-2 cytokine immunotherapy was tested in the phase Ib source study. J gave up 4 bases and V 8 bases, and 4 bases lay outside the gene matches. Germline CDR1 WSHSY, CDR2 SAAADI. The length of the CDR3 is 13 residues. Assay: immunoSEQ multiplex PCR; the TCRdb copy retains only in-frame clones and omits some. The data show 40,000 to 50,000 clones, approximately 80% seen once.

This chain uses TRBV10-2 with TRBJ2-2, with 7 bases identical to TRBD1. The sample consisted of tumor tissue, taken after IRX-2 immunotherapy. This receptor was identified in a human donor with breast cancer. The CDR3 DNA reads TGCGCCAGCTCCCGGACAGGCACCGGGGAGCTGTTTTTT. This codes for CASSRTGTGELFF.